Listed below are T cell receptor beta chains from one sample, sequenced in a study of blood T cell repertoires in COVID-19. TCRdb's copy holds only in-frame clones and misses some; the assay was immunoSEQ multiplex PCR. This table has some 180,000 clones, 80% appearing once. Source material: PBMCs or T cells enriched from blood (not recorded which). All receptors derive from a man in his sixties who had been exposed to COVID-19. Each CDR3 is given with its conserved first and last residue. The D gene is left open where the match is weak. Clone sizes are given selectively: once, few, many, or a class where the clone is expanded.

j_gene: TRBJ1-1; abundance: .; v_gene: TRBV5-1; d_gene: .; CDR3aa: CASSLPGMHTEAFF; CDR3nt: TGCGCCAGCAGCTTGCCGGGGATGCACACTGAAGCTTTCTTT
j_gene: TRBJ2-7; abundance: .; v_gene: TRBV18; d_gene: .; CDR3aa: CASSPPLGGSGSVSGYEQYF; CDR3nt: TGTGCCAGCTCACCACCTCTTGGGGGTAGCGGTTCCGTTTCGGGCTACGAGCAGTACTTC
j_gene: TRBJ1-4; abundance: .; v_gene: TRBV5-1; d_gene: .; CDR3aa: CASSVAGNEKLFF; CDR3nt: TGCGCCAGCAGCGTGGCGGGTAATGAAAAACTGTTTTTT
j_gene: TRBJ2-7; abundance: .; v_gene: TRBV11-2; d_gene: TRBD2; CDR3aa: CASSFLIGGEQYF; CDR3nt: TGTGCCAGCAGCTTTTTAATCGGGGGGGAGCAGTACTTC
j_gene: TRBJ1-1; abundance: .; v_gene: TRBV27; d_gene: TRBD1; CDR3aa: CASSLTGLNTEAFF; CDR3nt: TGTGCCAGCAGTTTGACAGGGTTGAACACTGAAGCTTTCTTT
j_gene: TRBJ2-7; abundance: once; v_gene: TRBV9; d_gene: TRBD1; CDR3aa: CASSPQGARNEQYF; CDR3nt: TGTGCCAGCAGCCCCCAGGGGGCACGGAACGAGCAGTACTTC
j_gene: TRBJ2-7; abundance: .; v_gene: TRBV6-5; d_gene: .; CDR3aa: CASSPQRRASHEQYF; CDR3nt: TGTGCCAGCAGTCCCCAGCGGAGGGCCTCCCACGAGCAGTACTTC
j_gene: TRBJ2-1; abundance: .; v_gene: TRBV19; d_gene: TRBD2; CDR3aa: CASSIRALTSVDSYNEQFF; CDR3nt: TGTGCCAGTAGTATAAGGGCCCTGACTAGCGTGGACTCCTACAATGAGCAGTTCTTC
j_gene: TRBJ1-5; abundance: .; v_gene: TRBV29-1; d_gene: .; CDR3aa: CSVGQRNQPQHF; CDR3nt: TGCAGCGTTGGTCAGAGGAATCAGCCCCAGCATTTT
j_gene: TRBJ2-1; abundance: .; v_gene: TRBV24-1; d_gene: .; CDR3aa: CATSDPQGFSYNEQFF; CDR3nt: TGTGCCACCAGTGATCCACAGGGTTTCTCCTACAATGAGCAGTTCTTC
j_gene: TRBJ1-5; abundance: .; v_gene: TRBV6-2/TRBV6-3; d_gene: .; CDR3aa: CASSIITGRQSISNQPQHF; CDR3nt: TGTGCCAGCAGTATTATAACCGGGAGGCAGAGCATCTCCAATCAGCCCCAGCATTTT